The rows below give T cell receptor beta chains drawn from one sample of a study of blood T cell repertoires in COVID-19. Here immunoSEQ multiplex PCR was the method, and the copy in TCRdb shows in-frame clones only, minus some. The sample yields 200,000 to 300,000 clones, more than 80% seen once. The specimen sequenced was peripheral blood. Source of these receptors: a woman older than 75 with COVID-19, enrolled during active disease. Each CDR3 is given with its conserved first and last residue. D genes are given only for firm matches.

TRBV28	TRBD1	TRBJ1-5	CASNNRGYQPQHF	TGTGCCAGCAATAACAGGGGGTATCAGCCCCAGCATTTT
TRBV5-6	TRBD1	TRBJ1-5	CASSLGDSLTQPQHF	TGTGCCAGCAGCTTGGGGGACAGTCTCACTCAGCCCCAGCATTTT
TRBV5-4	-	TRBJ2-1	CASSDSSSYNEQFF	TGTGCCAGCAGCGACTCGAGCTCCTACAATGAGCAGTTCTTC
TRBV11-3	-	TRBJ2-7	CASSPGDSRSYEQYF	TGTGCCAGCAGCCCCGGAGACTCACGTTCCTACGAGCAGTACTTC
TRBV29-1	TRBD1	TRBJ1-5	CSVEPPKDRVSNQPQHF	TGCAGCGTTGAGCCACCGAAGGACAGGGTAAGCAATCAGCCCCAGCATTTT
TRBV6-5	-	TRBJ1-1	CASSLGSNTEAFF	TGTGCCAGCAGTCTAGGTTCGAACACTGAAGCTTTCTTT
TRBV3-1/TRBV3-2	-	TRBJ1-5	CASSHSTGGSPQHF	TGTGCCAGCAGCCATAGTACAGGTGGAAGCCCCCAGCATTTT
TRBV5-5	TRBD1	TRBJ1-2	CASSLEGTGNPYGYTF	TGTGCCAGCAGCTTGGAAGGGACAGGAAACCCCTATGGCTACACCTTC
TRBV11-1	TRBD1	TRBJ1-2	CASSLGQGVHGYTF	TGTGCCAGCAGCTTGGGACAGGGGGTCCATGGCTACACCTTC
TRBV7-2	-	TRBJ1-1	CASSLAPPPIEAFF	TGTGCCAGCAGCTTAGCACCGCCCCCTATTGAAGCTTTCTTT
TRBV6-2/TRBV6-3	-	TRBJ1-1	CASSYPDGEGVDTEAFF	TGTGCCAGCAGTTACCCCGATGGGGAGGGGGTGGATACTGAAGCTTTCTTT
TRBV21-1	-	TRBJ2-7	CASSTCYEQYF	TGTGCCAGCAGCACCTGTTACGAGCAGTACTTC
TRBV5-1	-	TRBJ1-5	CASSSGGNQPQHF	TGCGCCAGCAGCTCAGGGGGCAATCAGCCCCAGCATTTT